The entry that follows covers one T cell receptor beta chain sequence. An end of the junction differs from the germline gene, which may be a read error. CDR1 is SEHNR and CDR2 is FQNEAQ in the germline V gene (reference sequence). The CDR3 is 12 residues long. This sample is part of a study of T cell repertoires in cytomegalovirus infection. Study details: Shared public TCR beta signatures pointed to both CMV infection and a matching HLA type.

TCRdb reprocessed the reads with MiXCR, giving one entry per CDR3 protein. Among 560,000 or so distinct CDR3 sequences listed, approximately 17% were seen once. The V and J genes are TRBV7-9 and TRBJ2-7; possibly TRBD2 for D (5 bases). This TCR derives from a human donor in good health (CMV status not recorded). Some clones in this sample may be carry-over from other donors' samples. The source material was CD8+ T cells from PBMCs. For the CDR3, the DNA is TGTGCAAGCAGCAACAGCGGATACGAGCAGTACTTC. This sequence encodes CASSNSGYEQYF.